This T cell receptor (beta chain) was captured in a study of blood T cell repertoires in COVID-19. Study at large: Italy, Spain and the United States were the sources of the convalescent and acute COVID-19 samples. T cells, B-cell-depleted T cells, or PBMCs provided the cDNA or gDNA that served as material.

In the study's own analysis: Using reference gene primer amplification, nucleated cell counts were estimated. Sequencing was performed with immunoSEQ multiplex PCR; in TCRdb, only in-frame clones are kept and a portion is missing. That table supplies the V and J calls and clone size; D and trimming were determined from the DNA. Of some 180,000 clones listed, roughly 85% were seen once; the top ten hold roughly 8%. Germline V lookup: CDR1 MNHEY, CDR2 SVGAGI. V lost 0 bases and J lost 0, with 6 bases in between. The CDR3 is made up of 15 amino acids. The rearrangement joins TRBV6-5 to TRBJ2-1; TRBD2 might be the D (5 bases). The sequence came from a woman in her fifties or sixties with acute or convalescent COVID-19. Sequencing used peripheral blood. CDR3 sequence reads: CASSYSGSSYNEQFF. The CDR3 coding sequence is TGTGCCAGCAGTTACTCGGGGAGCTCCTACAATGAGCAGTTCTTC.